The clone carrying this T cell receptor (beta chain) turned up a few times. The entry originates in a study of early T cells in non-severe SARS-CoV-2 infection. TCRdb used MiXCR to reprocess the 5' RACE reads, holding one entry per CDR3 protein. In the table there are over 80,000 distinct CDR3 sequences, 13% to 15% of which are singletons. With V trimmed by 5 bases and J by 4 bases, 7 bases remained unmatched. Germline V CDR1 and CDR2: SQVTM, ANQGSEA. The CDR3 extends over 14 amino acids. The sequencing input was whole blood. The rearrangement joins TRBV29-1 to TRBJ2-1, with 8 bases aligning to TRBD2. The sequence was obtained from an adult who was a healthcare worker with PCR-confirmed SARS-CoV-2 infection or an uninfected control (not recorded which). The CDR3, as DNA: TGCAGCGTTCGGCCCGGACTAGCTTACAATGAGCAGTTCTTC. Translation gives CSVRPGLAYNEQFF.